Each of the 3 T cell receptor beta chains below was sequenced from the same sample in a study of T cell responses to AZD1222 COVID-19 vaccine. The protocol was immunoSEQ multiplex PCR, while the TCRdb copy is restricted to in-frame clones and leaves out a portion. The sample contains 95,000 to 150,000 clones, about 92% of which appear only once. The material sequenced was peripheral blood, taken 28 days after the second AZD1222 dose. Receptor source: an adult who received the AZD1222 COVID-19 vaccine.

The chain joins TRBV7-2 to TRBJ2-3, with 12 bases matching TRBD2. J was trimmed by 4 bases and V by 5 bases; bases with no gene match: 7. Per the germline V gene, CDR1 is SGHTA and CDR2 is FQGNSA. This CDR3 comprises 16 residues. The CDR3 bases are TGTGCCAGCAGCCGGCAGACTAGCGGGGGTGCAGATACGCAGTATTTT. Residues: CASSRQTSGGADTQYF.

The V and J genes are TRBV7-9 and TRBJ1-1, with unresolved D. This CDR3 comprises 12 residues. The germline V gene encodes CDR1 SEHNR and CDR2 FQNEAQ (reference sequence). The ends were cut back, 1 base at V and 3 bases at J, with 3 bases in the middle. CDR3 DNA: TGTGCCAGCAGCTTAGGGTACACTGAAGCTTTCTTT. Amino acids: CASSLGYTEAFF.

This clone has a single count. The CDR3 region has the DNA TGTGCCAGCAGCGTCCGAGTCCCAGATACGCAGTATTTT. Translation gives CASSVRVPDTQYF. The J gene is TRBJ2-3, the V gene TRBV9, with D uncertain. This CDR3 has 13 residues. The ends were cut back, 2 bases at V and 4 bases at J, with 8 bases in the middle. The germline V gene has CDR1 SGDLS and CDR2 YYNGEE.